This TCR beta chain was retrieved from a study of molecular identifiers for immune sequencing clone quantification. TCRdb passed the PCR reads through MiXCR, listing each CDR3 protein once. Here the sample spans around 460,000 distinct CDR3 sequences, 25% being singletons. Findings and caveats of the study: Clones of above 20 RNA copies carried over 97% of effector molecules; in naive cells they carried under 1%. Identical TCR molecules can share a barcode, and this sharing could underestimate highly expanded clone sizes.

Trimming shortened V by 5 bases and J by 7 bases, and 14 bases separated the two germline ends. Germline V gene lookup returns CDR1 SGHDT and CDR2 YYEEEE. This CDR3 has 13 residues. Notes on this clonotype: Its antigen remains unidentified. A read error is possible here, since a much larger clone lies one base away.

For naive CD8 T cells, sorting used the CD8+CD4-CCR7+CD45RA+ phenotype. The gene calls are TRBV5-6 and TRBJ2-3; maybe TRBD2 (5 bases). The sequenced sample consisted of naive CD8+ T cells from blood, with Jurkat cell RNA spiked in. As for subset: FACS-sorted CD8+CD4-CCR7+CD45RA+ naive T cells. The receptor comes from a human donor in good health. Some libraries in this study had Jurkat cell RNA spiked in. The CDR3 DNA reads as TGTGCCAGCAGGCTCCCAGGAGGCCATACGCAGTATTTT. The encoded protein is CASRLPGGHTQYF.